Listed below are T cell receptor beta chains from one sample, sequenced in a study of T cells in Graves' hyperthyroidism and ophthalmopathy. TCRdb re-called the multiplex PCR reads with MiXCR, one entry per CDR3 protein. This repertoire shows approximately 700,000 distinct CDR3 sequences, approximately 16% found once; its top ten account for around 8.1%. Sequenced sample: blood. These receptors all come from a young man with Graves' hyperthyroidism. The CDR3 runs from the conserved cysteine through the conserved F or W. A D gene is named only where the DNA matches it firmly. The size field is filled for only some rows; it gives once, few, many or a size class.

V: TRBV28; D: .; J: TRBJ2-7; size: .; CDR3: CASEGTATNEQYF; DNA: TGTGCCAGCGAAGGGACGGCGACGAACGAGCAGTACTTC
V: TRBV29-1; D: .; J: TRBJ2-5; size: .; CDR3: CSGLGRLQETQYF; DNA: TGCAGCGGACTCGGACGTCTCCAAGAGACCCAGTACTTC
V: TRBV4-1; D: TRBD1; J: TRBJ2-5; size: few; CDR3: CASSQEQGQAGLETQYF; DNA: TGCGCCAGCAGCCAAGAGCAGGGACAGGCTGGGTTGGAGACCCAGTACTTC
V: TRBV11-3; D: .; J: TRBJ1-1; size: many; CDR3: CASSSGRVDTEAFF; DNA: TGTGCCAGCAGCTCCGGCAGGGTAGACACTGAAGCTTTCTTT
V: TRBV5-1; D: .; J: TRBJ2-5; size: .; CDR3: CASSTPGFQETQYF; DNA: TGCGCCAGCAGCACACCGGGGTTCCAAGAGACCCAGTACTTC
V: TRBV27; D: TRBD1; J: TRBJ1-5; size: .; CDR3: CASNPGQGANQPQHF; DNA: TGTGCCAGCAACCCTGGACAGGGGGCCAATCAGCCCCAGCATTTT
V: TRBV12-3/TRBV12-4; D: TRBD2; J: TRBJ2-7; size: many; CDR3: CASILAGTGSHEQYF; DNA: TGTGCCAGCATCTTAGCGGGAACAGGAAGCCACGAGCAGTACTTC
V: TRBV3-1; D: .; J: TRBJ2-1; size: few; CDR3: CASSQDRIYNEQFF; DNA: TGTGCCAGCAGCCAAGATAGGATCTACAATGAGCAGTTCTTC
V: TRBV12-3/TRBV12-4; D: TRBD2; J: TRBJ2-1; size: many; CDR3: CASSLSPLAGPGHEQFF; DNA: TGTGCCAGCAGTTTATCCCCCCTAGCGGGACCCGGGCATGAGCAGTTCTTC
V: TRBV28; D: TRBD1; J: TRBJ2-7; size: few; CDR3: CASSYTGAHEQYF; DNA: TGTGCCAGCAGTTATACAGGGGCCCACGAGCAGTACTTC
V: TRBV28; D: .; J: TRBJ2-1; size: few; CDR3: CATRGGFFDNEQFF; DNA: TGTGCCACTAGAGGCGGGTTTTTTGACAATGAGCAGTTCTTC
V: TRBV10-2; D: TRBD1; J: TRBJ1-2; size: few; CDR3: CASSTKGQDFNYGYTF; DNA: TGCGCCAGCAGTACCAAGGGACAGGATTTTAACTATGGCTACACCTTC
V: TRBV5-1; D: .; J: TRBJ1-5; size: few; CDR3: CASSPDPNQPQHF; DNA: TGCGCCAGCAGCCCAGATCCCAATCAGCCCCAGCATTTT
V: TRBV20-1; D: TRBD1; J: TRBJ2-1; size: many; CDR3: CSARDLTRDRVFHEQFF; DNA: TGCAGTGCTAGAGACTTGACTCGGGACAGGGTCTTCCACGAGCAGTTCTTC
V: TRBV3-1; D: .; J: TRBJ2-6; size: .; CDR3: CASSLVGPGANVLTF; DNA: TGTGCCAGCAGCCTTGTAGGGCCTGGGGCCAACGTCCTGACTTTC
V: TRBV19; D: TRBD1; J: TRBJ2-1; size: .; CDR3: CASAYPGQTNNEQFF; DNA: TGTGCCAGTGCATACCCGGGACAGACAAACAATGAGCAGTTCTTC
V: TRBV6-1; D: .; J: TRBJ1-3; size: .; CDR3: CASAGTRSGNTIYF; DNA: TGTGCCAGCGCGGGGACCAGATCTGGAAACACCATATATTTT
V: TRBV6-1; D: .; J: TRBJ1-1; size: .; CDR3: CASRGPGMEAFF; DNA: TGTGCCAGCAGGGGGCCGGGAATGGAGGCTTTCTTT
V: TRBV27; D: TRBD1; J: TRBJ1-6; size: many; CDR3: CASSLYPGQGASPLHF; DNA: TGTGCCAGCAGTTTATACCCGGGACAGGGGGCGTCACCCCTCCACTTT
V: TRBV29-1; D: .; J: TRBJ2-7; size: few; CDR3: CSVVLWTEGYEQYF; DNA: TGCAGCGTGGTCCTCTGGACAGAAGGCTACGAGCAGTACTTC
V: TRBV12-5; D: .; J: TRBJ1-3; size: .; CDR3: CASVTRGSGNTIYF; DNA: TGTGCTAGTGTTACTCGGGGCTCTGGAAACACCATATATTTT
V: TRBV2; D: .; J: TRBJ2-1; size: many; CDR3: CASSVGSGPSYNEQFF; DNA: TGTGCCAGCAGTGTGGGTAGCGGCCCCTCCTACAATGAGCAGTTCTTC
V: TRBV28; D: .; J: TRBJ2-7; size: many; CDR3: CASSFVGYEQYF; DNA: TGTGCCAGCAGTTTTGTGGGCTACGAGCAGTACTTC
V: TRBV28; D: .; J: TRBJ1-2; size: many; CDR3: CASRGVYGYTF; DNA: TGTGCCAGCAGAGGGGTTTATGGCTACACCTTC
V: TRBV2; D: TRBD1; J: TRBJ1-2; size: many; CDR3: CAISQGDRVYGYTF; DNA: TGTGCCATCTCCCAGGGGGACAGGGTCTATGGCTACACCTTC
V: TRBV28; D: .; J: TRBJ2-7; size: .; CDR3: CASSLGGNLYEQYF; DNA: TGTGCCAGCAGTTTGGGGGGAAACCTATACGAGCAGTACTTC
V: TRBV19; D: TRBD1; J: TRBJ1-1; size: .; CDR3: CASSFGTGETEAFF; DNA: TGTGCCAGTAGTTTCGGGACAGGGGAAACTGAAGCTTTCTTT
V: TRBV7-9; D: .; J: TRBJ1-5; size: .; CDR3: CASSRGVGPQHF; DNA: TGTGCCAGCAGCCGAGGCGTGGGGCCCCAGCATTTT
V: TRBV7-9; D: TRBD2; J: TRBJ2-1; size: many; CDR3: CASSPEAGVYSEQFF; DNA: TGTGCCAGCAGCCCTGAAGCGGGAGTGTATAGTGAGCAGTTCTTC
V: TRBV9; D: TRBD1; J: TRBJ2-7; size: .; CDR3: CASSPGTGIVYEQYF; DNA: TGTGCCAGCAGCCCAGGGACAGGGATCGTCTACGAGCAGTACTTC
V: TRBV28; D: .; J: TRBJ2-7; size: many; CDR3: CASSSPGGPEQYF; DNA: TGTGCCAGCAGTTCCCCAGGAGGACCAGAGCAGTACTTC
V: TRBV20-1; D: .; J: TRBJ2-3; size: many; CDR3: CSARHISGASTDTQYF; DNA: TGCAGTGCTCGCCATATTAGCGGAGCTAGCACAGATACGCAGTATTTT
V: TRBV20-1; D: .; J: TRBJ2-3; size: many; CDR3: CSARASFRGRTDTQYF; DNA: TGCAGTGCTAGAGCTTCTTTCAGGGGACGCACAGATACGCAGTATTTT
V: TRBV9; D: .; J: TRBJ1-3; size: few; CDR3: CASSVDSFSGNTIYF; DNA: TGTGCCAGCAGCGTAGACTCCTTCTCTGGAAACACCATATATTTT
V: TRBV6-1; D: .; J: TRBJ2-2; size: .; CDR3: CASSSTSRGTGELFF; DNA: TGTGCCAGCAGTTCGACCTCAAGGGGGACCGGGGAGCTGTTTTTT
V: TRBV20-1; D: .; J: TRBJ2-1; size: .; CDR3: CSARDTTDKGPYNEQFF; DNA: TGCAGTGCTAGAGATACGACTGATAAAGGACCCTACAATGAGCAGTTCTTC
V: TRBV6-1; D: .; J: TRBJ1-2; size: .; CDR3: CASSSGLAYGYTF; DNA: TGTGCCAGCAGTTCAGGGCTGGCCTATGGCTACACCTTC
V: TRBV29-1; D: .; J: TRBJ2-3; size: many; CDR3: CSVDRGQDTQYF; DNA: TGCAGCGTTGACAGGGGTCAAGATACGCAGTATTTT
V: TRBV19; D: .; J: TRBJ2-7; size: .; CDR3: CASSILEGNEQYF; DNA: TGTGCCAGTAGTATTTTGGAGGGTAACGAGCAGTACTTC
V: TRBV6-1; D: .; J: TRBJ2-5; size: many; CDR3: CASTRAGETQYF; DNA: TGTGCCAGCACCCGGGCGGGGGAGACCCAGTACTTC
V: TRBV20-1; D: .; J: TRBJ2-3; size: .; CDR3: CSAPSGSTNTDTQYF; DNA: TGCAGTGCTCCTTCTGGGAGTACCAACACAGATACGCAGTATTTT